The 23 T cell receptor beta chains listed next were all sequenced from one sample in a study of regulatory T cells in long-lasting Graves disease. As for time point: newly diagnosed GD, antithyroid drugs for less than 3 months. Scientists built the TCR library using RNA that was extracted from PBMCs. Sequencing libraries for TCR beta were prepared with iRepertoire HTBI primers and Arm-PCR of CDR3 regions. TCRdb re-derived calls from the multiplex PCR reads in MiXCR, one entry per CDR3 protein. The sample yields over 300,000 distinct CDR3 sequences, 15% to 17% seen once. The sample consisted of peripheral blood mononuclear cells (PBMCs), taken at new diagnosis, from a patient treated with antithyroid drugs. The receptors shown here come from a female donor with Graves disease.

Many counts were recorded for this clonotype. The chain combines TRBV5-5 with TRBJ2-5; D may be TRBD1 or TRBD2 (5 bases each). Trimming pared 0 bases from V and 1 base from J, leaving 7 bases between. CDR1 is SGHKS, CDR2 YYEKEE, per germline (reference sequence). The CDR3 length is 14 residues. CDR3 amino acids: CASSLAGAQETQYF. The CDR3 nucleotides are TGTGCCAGCAGCTTGGCCGGGGCCCAAGAGACCCAGTACTTC.

This clonotype was seen repeatedly, ten times or more. V usage is TRBV2 and J usage is TRBJ1-4; the D gene is possibly TRBD1 (6 bases). Per germline, CDR1 SNHLY and CDR2 FYNNEI. The germline V and J ends were trimmed by 3 bases and 7 bases, with 12 bases remaining between them. The CDR3 runs 14 residues. The CDR3 bases are TGTGCCAGCAGTGAGGGCAGGGGTGGTGAAAAACTGTTTTTT. Protein sequence: CASSEGRGGEKLFF. The entire variable domain, with the rest obtained from reference TRBV2 and TRBJ1-4, is as follows: EPEVTQTPSHQVTQMGQEVILRCVPISNHLYFYWYRQILGQKVEFLVSFYNNEISEKSEIFDDQFSVERPDGSNFTLKIRSTKLEDSAMYFCASSEGRGGEKLFFGSGTQLSVL.

The chain employs TRBV29-1 and TRBJ1-1, with a weak D call TRBD1 (5 bases). V lost 5 bases and J 7 bases, leaving 14 bases between the germline ends. Germline CDR1 reads SQVTM; CDR2 reads ANQGSEA. This CDR3 is built from 12 residues. Written as DNA, the CDR3 is TGCAGCGTTTGGTCAGGGAAGGATGAAGCTTTCTTT. This encodes CSVWSGKDEAFF.

Details on this clonotype: One end of the junction is discordant with germline, which a read error may explain. The genes are TRBV7-2 and TRBJ2-3, with TRBD2 matching over 11 bases. CDR3 size: 17 residues. Germline CDR1 SGHTA, CDR2 FQGNSA. The CDR3 sequence: CASSPQRLAGYGDTQYF. In DNA form, the CDR3 reads TGTGCCAGCAGCCCCCAAAGACTAGCGGGATACGGGGATACGCAGTACTTT.

This chain connects TRBV27 to TRBJ2-2; D gene uncertain. The CDR3 spans 14 residues. The ends were cut back, 6 bases at V and 4 bases at J, with 12 bases in the middle. Germline CDR1 reads MNHEY; CDR2 reads SMNVEV (reference sequence). CDR3 coding DNA: TGTGCCAGCAGCTGGAGACCCGGCACCGGGGAGCTGTTTTTT. Amino acid sequence: CASSWRPGTGELFF.

This clonotype was picked up many times. The chain recombines TRBV27 with TRBJ1-5; D gene uncertain. This CDR3 comprises 15 residues. CDR1 MNHEY and CDR2 SMNVEV come from the germline V gene (reference sequence). V was clipped by 5 bases and J by 1 base, with 12 bases between them. This chain's CDR3 is CASSIGPASNQPQHF. DNA for the CDR3: TGTGCCAGCAGTATCGGGCCGGCCAGCAATCAGCCCCAGCATTTT.

There are many counts of this clonotype. The chain carries TRBV6-2 or TRBV6-3 and TRBJ1-1; TRBD1 is a possible D gene (6 bases). CDR1 and CDR2 (germline): MNHEY, SVGEGT. The CDR3 covers 14 residues. Trimming removed 7 bases from V and 0 bases from J, with 12 bases in between. The CDR3 protein is CASIQGIMNTEAFF. CDR3 sequence (DNA): TGTGCCAGCATTCAGGGGATCATGAACACTGAAGCTTTCTTT.

This clonotype was seen at least ten times. The chain links TRBV15 to TRBJ1-1, with D perhaps TRBD1 (6 bases). Trimming pared 0 bases from V and 0 bases from J, leaving 20 bases between. The CDR3 sequence is 19 residues long. Germline assignment: CDR1 LNHNV and CDR2 YYDKDF (reference sequence). CDR3 amino acids: CATSREGGGPGTMNTEAFF. The CDR3 nucleotides are TGTGCCACCAGCAGAGAAGGGGGGGGACCGGGGACCATGAACACTGAAGCTTTCTTT.

The chain combines TRBV7-3 with TRBJ1-2; 7 positions match TRBD1. This CDR3 is 14 amino acids long. Germline CDR1 reads SGHTA; CDR2 reads FQGTGA. Trimming cost V 2 bases and J 4 bases; bases outside gene matches: 4. The CDR3 reads CASSLADRAYGYTF. The DNA of the CDR3 is TGTGCCAGCAGCTTAGCCGACAGGGCCTATGGCTACACCTTC. Filled out from reference TRBV7-3 and TRBJ1-2, the complete variable domain reads GAGVSQTPSNKVTEKGKYVELRCDPISGHTALYWYRQSLGQGPEFLIYFQGTGAADDSGLPNDRFFAVRPEGSVSTLKIQRTERGDSAVYLCASSLADRAYGYTFGSGTRLTVV.

This clonotype came up many times. The chain uses TRBV5-6 and TRBJ1-5; 10 nucleotides agree with TRBD1. There are 16 residues in the CDR3. The germline CDR1 and CDR2 sequences are SGHDT and YYEEEE. V shed 4 bases and J 7 bases; nucleotides not matched to a gene: 11. In DNA form, the CDR3 reads TGTGCCAGCAGCGGGGGACAGGGGCAGCGCGGCCAGCCCCAGCATTTT. Protein: CASSGGQGQRGQPQHF. Looking up the rest from reference TRBV5-6 and TRBJ1-5 gives the full variable domain: DAGVTQSPTHLIKTRGQQVTLRCSPKSGHDTVSWYQQALGQGPQFIFQYYEEEERQRGNFPDRFSGHQFPNYSSELNVNALLLGDSALYLCASSGGQGQRGQPQHFGDGTRLSIL.

This clonotype was seen a few times. The gene calls are TRBV6-1 and TRBJ1-1; D gene ambiguous. CDR3 length: 14 residues. Germline V gene data show CDR1 as MNHNS and CDR2 as SASEGT. V lost 3 bases, J lost 5 bases, and 13 bases lay in between. CDR3 region: CASSDVAGRTEAFF. CDR3 nucleotide sequence: TGTGCCAGCAGTGACGTCGCGGGCCGGACTGAAGCTTTCTTT.

This clonotype was observed at least ten times. The chain couples TRBV28 to TRBJ2-3, with D possibly being TRBD1 (5 bases). The germline V gene encodes CDR1 MDHEN and CDR2 SYDVKM. With 9 bases removed from V and 0 bases from J, the gap between germline ends came to 13 bases. This CDR3 contains 14 residues. CDR3 DNA: TGTGCCAGTAAGGGGCGGTATAGCACAGATACGCAGTATTTT. It translates to CASKGRYSTDTQYF.

The table lists this clonotype with a few counts. The chain joins TRBV7-9 to TRBJ2-5; D is perhaps TRBD1 (5 bases). CDR1 is SEHNR and CDR2 is FQNEAQ in the germline V gene (reference sequence). Trimming stripped 5 bases from V and 1 base from J, with 17 bases between. This CDR3 region has 16 residues. The CDR3 nucleotides are TGTGCCAGCAGCACAAGTGGGGCGCCCTTCCAAGAGACCCAGTACTTC. Its protein product is CASSTSGAPFQETQYF.

The chain is built from TRBV6-1 and TRBJ2-7; no definite D call. The CDR3 runs to 18 residues. Germline CDR1 MNHNS, CDR2 SASEGT. Trimming left V 0 bases short and J 4 bases short, with 22 bases between. The DNA of the CDR3 is TGTGCCAGCAGTGAAGCGCTGTTCCCGACCTTACGTAGGTACGAGCAGTACTTC. Encoded protein: CASSEALFPTLRRYEQYF.

This clonotype has a count of ten or more. V is TRBV20-1 and J is TRBJ2-1, with D perhaps given as TRBD1 or TRBD2 (6 bases each). V lost 0 bases and J lost 6, with 18 bases in between. The CDR3 consists of 16 residues. CDR1 is DFQATT, CDR2 SNEGSKA, per germline (reference sequence). The CDR3 spells CSARDQIRGGGNEQFF. The CDR3 bases are TGCAGTGCTAGAGATCAAATCAGGGGAGGTGGCAATGAGCAGTTCTTC.

This clonotype was recorded at least ten times. The chain carries TRBV15 and TRBJ2-5; tentatively, D is TRBD1 (6 bases). Germline CDR1 is LNHNV and CDR2 is YYDKDF (reference sequence). V lost 9 bases to trimming and J lost 5 bases, with 16 bases between them. This CDR3 has 13 amino acids. The CDR3 reads CATAPGAVETQYF. The CDR3 coding sequence is TGTGCCACTGCACCAGGGGCGGTGGAGACCCAGTACTTC. The full variable domain, in which reference TRBV15 and TRBJ2-5 provide the parts outside the CDR3, is DAMVIQNPRYQVTQFGKPVTLSCSQTLNHNVMYWYQQKSSQAPKLLFHYYDKDFNNEADTPDNFQSRRPNTSFCFLDIRSPGLGDTAMYLCATAPGAVETQYFGPGTRLLVL.

This clonotype was counted at least ten times. V usage is TRBV3-1 and J usage is TRBJ1-5; D gene uncertain. CDR3 length: 13 residues. The germline V and J ends were trimmed by 1 base and 5 bases, with 6 bases remaining between them. The V gene's germline CDR1 is LGHDT and CDR2 YNNKEL (reference sequence). CDR3 sequence: CASSQGSYQPQHF. DNA of the CDR3: TGTGCCAGCAGCCAAGGGTCCTATCAGCCCCAGCATTTT. The full variable domain, in which reference TRBV3-1 and TRBJ1-5 provide the parts outside the CDR3, is DTAVSQTPKYLVTQMGNDKSIKCEQNLGHDTMYWYKQDSKKFLKIMFSYNNKELIINETVPNRFSPKSPDKAHLNLHINSLELGDSAVYFCASSQGSYQPQHFGDGTRLSIL.

The chain employs TRBV20-1 and TRBJ2-7; a weak D match, TRBD1 (6 bases). Trimming stripped 5 bases from V and 10 bases from J, with 21 bases between. The V gene's germline CDR1 is DFQATT and CDR2 SNEGSKA (reference sequence). The CDR3 covers 13 residues. CDR3 region: CSALGDTHFVQYF. In DNA, the CDR3 is TGCAGTGCTTTGGGGGACACTCATTTCGTTCAGTACTTC.

With regard to this clonotype: It is likely a read error: a sequence one base away is far more abundant. The chain joins TRBV20-1 to TRBJ2-5; 10 bases map to TRBD2. TRBJ2-1 matches the DNA end more closely, so the J call is doubtful. The CDR3 has 16 amino acids. Germline V gives CDR1 DFQATT, CDR2 SNEGSKA (reference sequence). CDR3: CSARDQLAGFRNEQFF. The CDR3 coding sequence is TGCAGTGCTAGAGATCAACTAGCGGGATTTAGGAATGAGCAGTTCTTC.

The V call is TRBV28, the J call TRBJ2-3, with no clear D. Per the germline V gene, CDR1 is MDHEN and CDR2 is SYDVKM. V shed 5 bases and J shed 8 bases, with 8 bases lying between them. The CDR3 has 11 amino acids. This CDR3 reads CASSPSATQYF. The DNA of the CDR3 is TGTGCCAGCAGTCCCAGCGCTACGCAGTATTTT.

Note on this clonotype: A much more abundant neighbour one base away suggests this may be a read error. The rearrangement uses TRBV7-9 and TRBJ1-1; 7 nucleotides line up with TRBD1. The length of the CDR3 is 13 residues. V gave up 10 bases and J gave up 3 bases; unmatched junction bases: 8. Germline CDR1 SEHNR, CDR2 FQNEAQ (reference sequence). CDR3 coding DNA: TGTGCCAACATCCCGGGACAGTACACTGAAGCTTTCTTT. This codes for CANIPGQYTEAFF.

In this sample, this clonotype turned up many times. The chain links TRBV15 to TRBJ1-3; the D gene is possibly TRBD1 (5 bases). Trimming shortened V by 3 bases and J by 4 bases, and 13 bases separated the two germline ends. The CDR3 extends over 15 amino acids. CDR1 LNHNV and CDR2 YYDKDF come from the germline V gene (reference sequence). CDR3 sequence (DNA): TGTGCCACCAGCAGGTACTCGAACAGGGGAAACACCATATATTTT. Its protein product is CATSRYSNRGNTIYF. The whole variable domain, filled in from reference TRBV15 and TRBJ1-3, reads DAMVIQNPRYQVTQFGKPVTLSCSQTLNHNVMYWYQQKSSQAPKLLFHYYDKDFNNEADTPDNFQSRRPNTSFCFLDIRSPGLGDTAMYLCATSRYSNRGNTIYFGEGSWLTVV.

This clonotype came up many times. This sequence joins TRBV28 and TRBJ1-6, with TRBD1 as a possible D gene (6 bases). Trimming pared 4 bases from V and 7 bases from J, leaving 11 bases between. The CDR3 totals 14 residues. Germline CDR1 reads MDHEN; CDR2 reads SYDVKM. CDR3 in amino acids: CASSSGVRNSPLHF. As DNA, the CDR3 is TGTGCCAGCAGTTCAGGGGTCCGGAATTCACCCCTCCACTTT.